What follows are 27 T cell receptor beta chains derived from one specimen sequenced in a study of control samples from healthy donors and cancer patients. Data came from immunoSEQ multiplex PCR; TCRdb stores just in-frame clones and leaves some out. The sample holds 150,000 to 200,000 clones, roughly 90% seen once. Sequencing was performed on blood. All receptors derive from a woman aged 45-65 years in good health.

The rearrangement uses TRBV5-1 and TRBJ2-3; 8 nucleotides match TRBD2. Germline V lookup: CDR1 SGHRS, CDR2 YFSETQ. The CDR3 has 15 amino acids. V lost 0 bases, J lost 6 bases, and 6 bases stayed unmatched. This CDR3 reads CASSLAASGSDTQYF. The CDR3 nucleotides are TGCGCCAGCAGCTTGGCCGCGAGCGGGAGTGATACGCAGTATTTT.

This clone was recorded once. V usage is TRBV7-2 and J usage is TRBJ2-7; D perhaps matches TRBD2 (5 bases). Germline V gene sequence: CDR1 SGHTA, CDR2 FQGNSA. The CDR3 loop spans 15 amino acids. Trimming removed 3 bases from V and 3 bases from J, with 15 bases in between. CDR3 in DNA: TGTGCCAGCAGCTTCTTCGGGATAGGGATCTACGAGCAGTACTTC. It yields the protein CASSFFGIGIYEQYF.

This sequence joins TRBV19 and TRBJ1-6; 11 positions match TRBD1. Germline assignment: CDR1 LNHDA and CDR2 SQIVND (reference sequence). The CDR3 is 15 residues long. The trim removed 3 bases at V and 12 bases at J, leaving 7 bases unmatched. CDR3 sequence reads: CASSIGGQGAGPLHF. The CDR3 DNA is TGTGCCAGTAGTATCGGAGGACAGGGGGCTGGACCCCTCCACTTT.

J is TRBJ2-1 and V is TRBV2, with a tentative D call TRBD2 (6 bases). The germline V gene has CDR1 SNHLY and CDR2 FYNNEI. This CDR3 is 15 amino acids long. Trimming took off 6 bases at V and 4 bases at J, with 16 bases between the two ends. CDR3 in DNA: TGTGCCAGCAGCCTTTTGGAGGAGGGATACAATGAGCAGTTCTTC. Protein product: CASSLLEEGYNEQFF.

V usage is TRBV28 and J usage is TRBJ1-5, with D unclear. Germline CDR1 reads MDHEN; CDR2 reads SYDVKM. The ends were cut back, 4 bases at V and 3 bases at J, with 13 bases in the middle. The CDR3 is 15 residues long. CDR3 sequence reads: CASSSTGWDNQPQHF. The CDR3, as DNA: TGTGCCAGCAGTTCCACGGGCTGGGACAATCAGCCCCAGCATTTT. The full variable domain, with the rest looked up from reference TRBV28 and TRBJ1-5, is DVKVTQSSRYLVKRTGEKVFLECVQDMDHENMFWYRQDPGLGLRLIYFSYDVKMKEKGDIPEGYSVSREKKERFSLILESASTNQTSMYLCASSSTGWDNQPQHFGDGTRLSIL.

V is TRBV5-1 and J is TRBJ2-7; TRBD1 matches 8 bases. The CDR3 length is 13 residues. With V trimmed by 4 bases and J by 7 bases, 7 bases remained unmatched. The V gene's germline CDR1 is SGHRS and CDR2 YFSETQ. Here the CDR3 reads CASSTGQDGEQYF. The DNA for the CDR3 is TGCGCCAGCAGCACGGGACAGGACGGGGAGCAGTACTTC.

The chain joins TRBV7-9 to TRBJ2-7; 9 bases are shared with TRBD1. Germline assignment: CDR1 SEHNR and CDR2 FQNEAQ (reference sequence). The CDR3 has 15 residues. V shed 2 bases and J 6 bases; nucleotides not matched to a gene: 8. CDR3 in DNA: TGTGCCAGCAGCTTAAGCGGACAGGGGATCTTCGAGCAGTACTTC. It specifies CASSLSGQGIFEQYF.

This rearrangement joins TRBV5-1 to TRBJ1-4; D is possibly TRBD1 (5 bases). V lost 4 bases and J 2 bases, leaving 9 bases between the germline ends. The CDR3 has 14 residues. CDR1 and CDR2 from the germline V gene are SGHRS and YFSETQ. DNA of the CDR3: TGCGCCAGCAGCCCCTGGGGGACTAATGAAAAACTGTTTTTT. Protein product: CASSPWGTNEKLFF.

This chain uses TRBV19 with TRBJ1-3; 8 positions agree with TRBD1. The CDR3 totals 17 residues. V was clipped by 6 bases and J by 0 bases; unmatched bases: 10. Germline loops: CDR1 LNHDA, CDR2 SQIVND (reference sequence). The CDR3 nucleotides are TGTGCCAGTAGCCTCGGGACAGGCCTTAACTCTGGAAACACCATATATTTT. Protein product: CASSLGTGLNSGNTIYF.

V gene TRBV19 combines with J gene TRBJ2-7; the match to TRBD2 covers 7 bases. This CDR3 region has 14 residues. The V segment lost 5 bases and the J segment 2 bases; nucleotides outside the gene matches: 6. Per the germline V gene, CDR1 is LNHDA and CDR2 is SQIVND (reference sequence). CDR3 region: CASSLGGGAYEQYF. In nucleotides, the CDR3 is TGTGCCAGTAGTCTTGGCGGGGGAGCCTACGAGCAGTACTTC. Combining the CDR3 with reference TRBV19 and TRBJ2-7 gives the whole variable domain DGGITQSPKYLFRKEGQNVTLSCEQNLNHDAMYWYRQDPGQGLRLIYYSQIVNDFQKGDIAEGYSVSREKKESFPLTVTSAQKNPTAFYLCASSLGGGAYEQYFGPGTRLTVT.

The rearrangement uses TRBV6-5 and TRBJ1-1; D is unclear. The CDR3 is 14 amino acids. The germline V and J ends were trimmed by 5 bases and 0 bases, with 10 bases remaining between them. Looked up from germline, CDR1 is MNHEY and CDR2 is SVGAGI. CDR3 bases: TGTGCCAGCAGTCCAAAATTGTTGAACACTGAAGCTTTCTTT. This gives the protein CASSPKLLNTEAFF.

This chain uses TRBV19 with TRBJ1-1; D is possibly TRBD1 (5 bases). The CDR3 consists of 12 residues. Per the germline V gene, CDR1 is LNHDA and CDR2 is SQIVND (reference sequence). The V and J ends lost 6 bases and 3 bases respectively, with 8 bases between them. CDR3 residues: CASSDRDTEAFF. For the CDR3, the DNA is TGTGCCAGTAGCGACAGAGACACTGAAGCTTTCTTT. The full variable domain, rest sourced from reference TRBV19 and TRBJ1-1, is DGGITQSPKYLFRKEGQNVTLSCEQNLNHDAMYWYRQDPGQGLRLIYYSQIVNDFQKGDIAEGYSVSREKKESFPLTVTSAQKNPTAFYLCASSDRDTEAFFGQGTRLTVV.

The V and J genes are TRBV15 and TRBJ2-7; D is unresolved. CDR3 size: 13 residues. Germline CDR1 reads LNHNV; CDR2 reads YYDKDF (reference sequence). Trimming took 2 bases from V and 2 from J, leaving 7 bases between them. CDR3: CATSRRMTYEQYF. DNA of the CDR3: TGTGCCACCAGCAGACGGATGACCTACGAGCAGTACTTC.

The chain couples TRBV7-3 to TRBJ1-2; D not resolved. The length of the CDR3 is 14 residues. Trimming pared 4 bases from V and 5 bases from J, leaving 14 bases between. Germline V CDR1 and CDR2: SGHTA, FQGTGA. The CDR3 sequence: CASSSEGISYGYTF. As DNA, the CDR3 is TGTGCCAGCAGCTCGGAGGGAATTTCATATGGCTACACCTTC.

This chain connects TRBV4-1 to TRBJ2-3; TRBD1 aligns across 8 bases. The CDR3 spans 14 residues. Germline values: CDR1 MGHRA, CDR2 YSYEKL. Trimming took 6 bases from V and 4 from J; bases not matched to a gene: 6. CDR3 residues: CASRDWTGSDTQYF. CDR3 DNA: TGCGCCAGCAGAGATTGGACAGGGTCAGATACGCAGTATTTT.

A few counts support this clone. The chain is built from TRBV11-2 and TRBJ1-3; maybe TRBD1 (5 bases). The germline V and J ends were trimmed by 5 bases and 1 base, with 15 bases remaining between them. Germline V gives CDR1 SGHAT, CDR2 FQNNGV. The CDR3 loop spans 16 amino acids. The CDR3 DNA is TGTGCCAGCAGCCACCGGGCGGGGCCGTCTGGAAACACCATATATTTT. Translated: CASSHRAGPSGNTIYF. The full variable domain, its missing parts supplied by reference TRBV11-2 and TRBJ1-3, is EAGVAQSPRYKIIEKRQSVAFWCNPISGHATLYWYQQILGQGPKLLIQFQNNGVVDDSQLPKDRFSAERLKGVDSTLKIQPAKLEDSAVYLCASSHRAGPSGNTIYFGEGSWLTVV.

The J gene is TRBJ2-3, the V gene TRBV24-1; 8 bases align to TRBD1. V lost 5 bases, J lost 4 bases, and 7 bases stayed unmatched. Germline assignment: CDR1 KGHDR and CDR2 SFDVKD. There are 15 residues in the CDR3. CDR3 in DNA: TGTGCCACCAGTGGTCCAGGACAGGGTTCAGATACGCAGTATTTT. Protein product: CATSGPGQGSDTQYF.

V usage is TRBV4-3 and J usage is TRBJ1-6; D unclear. Germline V gives CDR1 LGHNA, CDR2 YSLEER. V lost 2 bases and J lost 10, with 15 bases in between. CDR3 length: 15 residues. The CDR3 region is CASSQKSGLDSPLHF. CDR3 nucleotide sequence: TGCGCCAGCAGCCAAAAGAGCGGACTGGACTCACCCCTCCACTTT.

V and J are TRBV7-3 and TRBJ2-5; TRBD2 agrees at 7 bases. The CDR3 is 15 amino acids. The V segment lost 3 bases and the J segment 5 bases; nucleotides outside the gene matches: 9. Germline CDR1 reads SGHTA; CDR2 reads FQGTGA. The CDR3 spells CASSFGGRGGETQYF. DNA for the CDR3: TGTGCCAGCAGCTTTGGAGGGAGGGGCGGGGAGACCCAGTACTTC.

The rearrangement links TRBV5-6 to TRBJ1-5, with 8 positions matching TRBD1. CDR3 size: 18 residues. Per the germline V gene, CDR1 is SGHDT and CDR2 is YYEEEE. Trimming cost V 2 bases and J 7 bases; bases outside gene matches: 17. CDR3 nucleotide sequence: TGTGCCAGCAGCTTAAGGGATAACGGGACAGGCACGGACCAGCCCCAGCATTTT. It codes for CASSLRDNGTGTDQPQHF.

This chain connects TRBV30 to TRBJ2-2; 7 bases align to TRBD2. In germline, CDR1 is GTSNPN, CDR2 SVGIG (reference sequence). With V trimmed by 6 bases and J by 3 bases, 25 bases remained unmatched. The CDR3 sequence is 20 residues long. The CDR3 sequence: CACDLRVAGPDSFYTGELFF. In DNA form, the CDR3 reads TGTGCCTGCGACCTGAGGGTAGCGGGCCCTGATAGTTTTTACACCGGGGAGCTGTTTTTT.

This sequence joins TRBV7-2 and TRBJ2-1; unclear D gene. V lost 4 bases and J lost 9, with 13 bases in between. Germline V gene lookup returns CDR1 SGHTA and CDR2 FQGNSA. The CDR3 is 13 amino acids. CDR3 sequence: CASSSSAVVEQFF. CDR3 bases: TGTGCCAGCAGCTCGTCCGCGGTAGTTGAGCAGTTCTTC.

The gene calls are TRBV7-9 and TRBJ1-3, with TRBD1 matching 8 bases. The CDR3 has 17 residues. V gave up 3 bases and J gave up 3 bases; unmatched junction bases: 10. Germline lookup yields CDR1 SEHNR and CDR2 FQNEAQ (reference sequence). The CDR3 DNA reads TGTGCCAGCAGCTTGAGGCAGGGGGCCGAGGTTGGAAACACCATATATTTT. The encoded protein is CASSLRQGAEVGNTIYF.

J is TRBJ1-5 and V is TRBV5-5; D possibly corresponds to TRBD1 (6 bases). This CDR3 has 15 amino acids. Germline V gene lookup returns CDR1 SGHKS and CDR2 YYEKEE (reference sequence). V was cut by 5 bases and J by 6 bases, with 18 bases left in between. CDR3 DNA: TGTGCCAGCAGTCATCAGGGGACGTTAGCTCAGCCCCAGCATTTT. Translating it yields CASSHQGTLAQPQHF.

V gene TRBV5-1 combines with J gene TRBJ1-1; TRBD1 might be the D (6 bases). Germline CDR1 SGHRS, CDR2 YFSETQ. This CDR3 has 14 amino acids. V lost 6 bases and J lost 7, with 19 bases in between. As DNA, the CDR3 is TGCGCCAGCACCCTAACAGGGTTTTCTGGTGAAGCTTTCTTT. Its translation is CASTLTGFSGEAFF.

The rearrangement joins TRBV28 to TRBJ1-1; weak D call: TRBD1 (6 bases). This CDR3 is built from 12 residues. The germline V gene has CDR1 MDHEN and CDR2 SYDVKM. V gave up 10 bases and J gave up 11 bases, with 20 bases separating them. CDR3 protein: CAIMMGAGEAFF. DNA for the CDR3: TGTGCCATCATGATGGGGGCGGGGGAGGCTTTCTTT.

V is TRBV28 and J is TRBJ1-2; D not certain. The V and J ends lost 5 bases and 7 bases respectively, with 11 bases between them. The CDR3 covers 12 residues. Per the germline V gene, CDR1 is MDHEN and CDR2 is SYDVKM. The CDR3 DNA reads as TGTGCCAGCAGTGTACGGAACCTTGGCTACACCTTC. Translation: CASSVRNLGYTF.